Following are 19 T cell receptor beta chains from one sample sequenced in a study of T cell clones after liver transplantation. Generated by immunoSEQ multiplex PCR, the TCRdb table keeps only in-frame clones and is missing some. The table lists around 100,000 clones, around four fifths of them singletons. The source material was CD4+ T cells from blood, sampled around 44 months after liver transplant. The receptors originated from a human patient who received a liver transplant. Some T cells could come from the graft donor.

This clone was observed a handful of times. This chain uses TRBV28 with TRBJ2-7, with 9 bases fitting TRBD1. Trimming removed 10 bases from V and 2 bases from J; junction bases left unmatched: 12. The germline gives CDR1 MDHEN, CDR2 SYDVKM. The CDR3 consists of 15 residues. The CDR3 nucleotides read TGTGCCATCAATTTGCCGGGACAGGGAACCTACGAGCAGTACTTC. As protein: CAINLPGQGTYEQYF.

This chain connects TRBV27 to TRBJ2-3; D unresolved. The germline CDR1 and CDR2 sequences are MNHEY and SMNVEV (reference sequence). This CDR3 has 11 residues. Trimming took off 6 bases at V and 4 bases at J, with 5 bases between the two ends. The CDR3 protein is CASSFADTQYF. CDR3 bases: TGTGCCAGCAGCTTTGCAGATACGCAGTATTTT.

The rearrangement joins TRBV5-1 to TRBJ2-2; 7 nucleotides align to TRBD2. The CDR3 loop spans 15 amino acids. V lost 2 bases, J lost 7 bases, and 8 bases stayed unmatched. Germline assignment: CDR1 SGHRS and CDR2 YFSETQ. Here the CDR3 DNA reads TGCGCCAGCAGCTTCAGGGCGGGAGTAGACGGGGAGCTGTTTTTT. Translation: CASSFRAGVDGELFF.

This clone was seen repeatedly, ten times or more. The chain employs TRBV18 and TRBJ1-5; no reliable D call. V was shortened by 4 bases and J by 4 bases, with 11 bases between the two germline ends. Germline CDR1 KGHSH, CDR2 LQKENI. The CDR3 contains 14 residues. In DNA form, the CDR3 reads TGTGCCAGCTCACTGGAGTCCCGGAATCAGCCCCAGCATTTT. Residues: CASSLESRNQPQHF.

The J gene is TRBJ1-2, the V gene TRBV28; 7 nucleotides align to TRBD1. Germline lookup yields CDR1 MDHEN and CDR2 SYDVKM. Losses at the gene ends were 4 bases for V and 2 bases for J; bases not matched to a gene: 13. The CDR3 loop spans 17 amino acids. The CDR3 loop is CASSSILQGDRNYGYTF. CDR3 nucleotides: TGTGCCAGCAGTTCCATACTCCAGGGGGATAGGAACTATGGCTACACCTTC.

The chain combines TRBV7-2 with TRBJ2-2, with D tentatively TRBD1 or TRBD2 (7 bases each). The CDR3 has 15 residues. The ends were cut back, 5 bases at V and 5 bases at J, with 15 bases in the middle. Germline values: CDR1 SGHTA, CDR2 FQGNSA. For the CDR3, the DNA is TGTGCCAGCAGCCCAGGGGGGGTATCGACCGGGGAGCTGTTTTTT. It specifies CASSPGGVSTGELFF. Full variable domain (remainder filled in from reference TRBV7-2 and TRBJ2-2): GAGVSQSPSNKVTEKGKDVELRCDPISGHTALYWYRQSLGQGLEFLIYFQGNSAPDKSGLPSDRFSAERTGGSVSTLTIQRTQQEDSAVYLCASSPGGVSTGELFFGEGSRLTVL.

The V and J genes are TRBV27 and TRBJ2-7; TRBD1 or TRBD2 may be the D gene (5 bases each). Germline V gives CDR1 MNHEY, CDR2 SMNVEV (reference sequence). The CDR3 has 13 amino acids. The V and J ends lost 5 bases and 8 bases respectively, with 16 bases between them. The CDR3 region has the DNA TGTGCCAGCAGTCCCTACTCGAGGGACCAGCAGTACTTC. Protein sequence: CASSPYSRDQQYF.

This chain connects TRBV7-9 to TRBJ2-7; 8 nucleotides agree with TRBD2. This CDR3 is 16 amino acids long. V trimming: 5 bases; J trimming: 0 bases; junction bases outside the gene matches: 9. Germline-derived CDR1 and CDR2 are SEHNR and FQNEAQ (reference sequence). CDR3 in DNA: TGTGCCAGCAGCCCGTTTAGCGGGGACCTCTCCTACGAGCAGTACTTC. Residues: CASSPFSGDLSYEQYF.

This sequence joins TRBV6-5 and TRBJ1-5, with D tentatively TRBD1 (6 bases). This CDR3 spans 14 amino acids. The germline V and J ends were trimmed by 6 bases and 6 bases, with 15 bases remaining between them. In germline, CDR1 is MNHEY, CDR2 SVGAGI. The CDR3 loop reads CASRRSRDIQPQHF. CDR3 bases: TGTGCCAGCAGGAGGTCCCGGGACATTCAGCCCCAGCATTTT.

The chain carries TRBV28 and TRBJ2-1; tentative D call: TRBD2 (5 bases). CDR1 is MDHEN and CDR2 is SYDVKM in the germline V gene. The CDR3 sequence is 15 residues long. The V end lost 5 bases, the J end lost 0 bases, and 11 bases lay between the germline ends. The CDR3 nucleotides read TGTGCCAGCAGTGGGGTCCGGGGCTCCTACAATGAGCAGTTCTTC. Translated, it gives CASSGVRGSYNEQFF.

This clone was recorded a few times. The chain has TRBV9 and TRBJ2-2; D assignment may be TRBD1 or TRBD2 (5 bases each). Germline lookup yields CDR1 SGDLS and CDR2 YYNGEE. This CDR3 is built from 13 residues. Trimming left V 7 bases short and J 2 bases short, with 9 bases between. The CDR3 coding sequence is TGTGCCAGCGGGGGATACAACACCGGGGAGCTGTTTTTT. Amino acids: CASGGYNTGELFF.

The chain uses TRBV2 and TRBJ2-1, with TRBD2 matching over 13 bases. The germline gives CDR1 SNHLY, CDR2 FYNNEI. CDR3 length equals 16 residues. The V and J ends lost 4 bases and 6 bases, in that order; junction bases with no gene match: 6. The DNA for the CDR3 is TGTGCCAGCAGTGCGGGACTAGCGGGGTTCGGCAATGAGCAGTTCTTC. This sequence encodes CASSAGLAGFGNEQFF.

The rearrangement joins TRBV6-5 to TRBJ1-5; 7 positions match TRBD1. Germline loops: CDR1 MNHEY, CDR2 SVGAGI. This CDR3 contains 14 residues. V lost 7 bases to trimming and J lost 5 bases; unmatched junction nucleotides: 8. The CDR3 DNA reads TGTGCCAGCAAACCCTCAGGGGGGGATCAGCCCCAGCATTTT. Its translation: CASKPSGGDQPQHF.

This chain joins TRBV18 and TRBJ2-2; D might be TRBD1 (6 bases). Germline V gene sequence: CDR1 KGHSH, CDR2 LQKENI. V shed 1 base and J shed 4 bases, with 16 bases lying between them. CDR3 length equals 17 residues. The CDR3 nucleotides are TGTGCCAGCTCACCACTAGATGGCGACAGGTCCACCGGGGAGCTGTTTTTT. Protein sequence: CASSPLDGDRSTGELFF.

The chain joins TRBV11-2 to TRBJ2-5; 8 nucleotides match TRBD2. Losses at the gene ends were 2 bases for V and 5 bases for J; bases not matched to a gene: 10. Germline CDR1 is SGHAT and CDR2 is FQNNGV. The CDR3 contains 16 residues. CDR3 region: CASSLSLAGRGETQYF. The CDR3 DNA follows: TGTGCCAGCAGCTTAAGCTTAGCGGGGCGTGGTGAGACCCAGTACTTC.

The J gene is TRBJ2-1, the V gene TRBV27; D is perhaps TRBD2 (7 bases). The CDR3 has 16 amino acids. Between the trimmed V and J ends, which lost 5 bases and 7 bases, there was a span of 21 bases. Germline V gene sequence: CDR1 MNHEY, CDR2 SMNVEV (reference sequence). CDR3 in amino acids: CASSSTRGAGWNEQFF. CDR3 DNA sequence: TGTGCCAGCAGTAGTACTCGGGGGGCGGGGTGGAATGAGCAGTTCTTC.

The chain employs TRBV28 and TRBJ2-7; D remains ambiguous. With 5 bases removed from V and 2 bases from J, the gap between germline ends came to 22 bases. CDR3 length: 17 amino acids. CDR1 is MDHEN, CDR2 SYDVKM, per germline. The CDR3 region is CASSPIRKFSDPYEQYF. Written as DNA, the CDR3 is TGTGCCAGCAGTCCTATCAGAAAGTTTTCAGACCCCTACGAGCAGTACTTC.

The chain is built from TRBV6-1 and TRBJ2-2; 7 bases fit TRBD1. Trimming cost V 11 bases and J 1 base; bases outside gene matches: 7. CDR1 is MNHNS and CDR2 is SASEGT in the germline V gene. The CDR3 has 14 residues. The CDR3 loop is CAGRQGLNTGELFF. In DNA, the CDR3 is TGTGCCGGGCGACAGGGATTGAACACCGGGGAGCTGTTTTTT.

This clone was seen a handful of times. The V gene is TRBV2, the J gene TRBJ1-5, with no clear D. CDR3 length: 16 amino acids. Per the germline V gene, CDR1 is SNHLY and CDR2 is FYNNEI. V gave up 4 bases and J gave up 0 bases, with 13 bases separating them. The CDR3 nucleotides read TGTGCCAGCAGTGGACCCGGGCTCGGTAGCAATCAGCCCCAGCATTTT. It codes for CASSGPGLGSNQPQHF.